The 32 T cell receptor beta chains below come from one sample, sequenced in a study of cytomegalovirus exposure and HLA in healthy donors. Primers for the PCR totalled 60 Vbeta and 13 Jbeta. Assay used: immunoSEQ multiplex PCR; TCRdb lists only in-frame clones, some missing. The sample consists of 150,000 to 200,000 clones, approximately 85% of them appearing once. What was sequenced was PBMCs. These receptor sequences come from a woman in her 50s in good health and CMV-seropositive.

V usage is TRBV6-1 and J usage is TRBJ2-7; TRBD1 matches 8 bases. The CDR3 spans 15 residues. V trimming: 3 bases; J trimming: 4 bases; junction bases outside the gene matches: 8. CDR1 MNHNS and CDR2 SASEGT come from the germline V gene. CDR3 in amino acids: CASSDPGQDPYEQYF. The CDR3 nucleotides are TGTGCCAGCAGTGATCCGGGACAGGATCCTTACGAGCAGTACTTC.

The chain carries TRBV11-2 and TRBJ2-2; no clear D. Per germline, CDR1 SGHAT and CDR2 FQNNGV. The CDR3 consists of 12 residues. Trimming removed 5 bases from V and 3 bases from J, with 4 bases in between. The CDR3, as DNA: TGTGCCAGCAGCAGAGACACCGGGGAGCTGTTTTTT. Its translation is CASSRDTGELFF.

The genes are TRBV7-2 and TRBJ2-7; 11 nucleotides agree with TRBD1. J gave up 4 bases and V 5 bases, and 7 bases lay outside the gene matches. The CDR3 totals 15 residues. The germline gives CDR1 SGHTA, CDR2 FQGNSA. The CDR3 sequence is CASSLRDRGLYEQYF. The DNA for the CDR3 is TGTGCCAGCAGCCTCCGGGACAGGGGGTTGTACGAGCAGTACTTC.

The chain carries TRBV28 and TRBJ1-1; D not certain. CDR3 length equals 14 residues. Germline loops: CDR1 MDHEN, CDR2 SYDVKM. Between the trimmed V and J ends, which lost 1 base and 5 bases, there was a span of 11 bases. The CDR3 region is CASSLLQTRTEAFF. The DNA for the CDR3 is TGTGCCAGCAGTTTATTACAGACCCGGACTGAAGCTTTCTTT.

This chain joins TRBV5-1 and TRBJ2-5, with D maybe TRBD2 (6 bases). The V and J ends lost 0 bases and 5 bases respectively, with 26 bases between them. The CDR3 consists of 19 residues. CDR1 and CDR2 from the germline V gene are SGHRS and YFSETQ. Here the CDR3 DNA reads TGCGCCAGCAGCTTGGTCCCCTCGGGTAGCGGAGTAGACGGGGAGACCCAGTACTTC. Protein: CASSLVPSGSGVDGETQYF.

J is TRBJ2-3 and V is TRBV4-2; 8 nucleotides agree with TRBD2. From germline, CDR1 is LGHNA and CDR2 YNFKEQ. The CDR3 runs to 16 residues. Trimming removed 4 bases from V and 6 bases from J; junction bases left unmatched: 12. This chain's CDR3 is CASSPWTAGESDTQYF. The CDR3 coding sequence is TGTGCCAGCAGCCCTTGGACAGCGGGAGAGTCGGATACGCAGTATTTT.

The chain uses TRBV5-6 and TRBJ2-5; D call uncertain. Germline V lookup: CDR1 SGHDT, CDR2 YYEEEE. This CDR3 is built from 13 residues. The ends were cut back, 2 bases at V and 2 bases at J, with 7 bases in the middle. This CDR3 is CASSFFSQETQYF. The DNA for the CDR3 is TGTGCCAGCAGCTTTTTCAGTCAAGAGACCCAGTACTTC.

The V gene is TRBV6-6, the J gene TRBJ2-5; D possibly corresponds to TRBD2 (7 bases). V was trimmed by 6 bases and J by 5 bases, leaving 22 bases between them. CDR3 length: 16 amino acids. Per the germline V gene, CDR1 is MNHNY and CDR2 is SVGAGI (reference sequence). The CDR3 nucleotides are TGTGCCAGCAGGGCTCGGACTAGGTCAGGGGAGGAGACCCAGTACTTC. It is translated as CASRARTRSGEETQYF.

The table lists this clone with a count of one. The chain joins TRBV19 to TRBJ2-7; TRBD1 aligns across 9 bases. CDR3 length: 13 amino acids. Germline CDR1 is LNHDA and CDR2 is SQIVND (reference sequence). V dropped 7 bases and J dropped 3; count of bases not matched to a gene: 4. For the CDR3, the DNA is TGTGCCAGTAATGACAGGGGGGACTACGAGCAGTACTTC. Translation gives CASNDRGDYEQYF.

The rearrangement links TRBV6-5 to TRBJ1-1, with a tentative D call TRBD1 (6 bases). The V gene lost 5 bases and the J gene lost 3 bases, with 10 bases spanning the gap. This CDR3 has 13 residues. Germline assignment: CDR1 MNHEY and CDR2 SVGAGI. In DNA form, the CDR3 reads TGTGCCAGCAGTCCCTCAGGGGACACTGAAGCTTTCTTT. It codes for CASSPSGDTEAFF.

With regard to this clone: This specimen includes other DNA sequences encoding the same CDR3. The chain is built from TRBV28 and TRBJ2-7; possible D gene TRBD2, 6 bases. Germline V gives CDR1 MDHEN, CDR2 SYDVKM. Trimming pared 6 bases from V and 0 bases from J, leaving 9 bases between. CDR3 length: 13 amino acids. CDR3 DNA sequence: TGTGCCAGCAGCGCGGGACCCTCCTACGAGCAGTACTTC. This encodes CASSAGPSYEQYF. Full variable domain (missing parts from reference TRBV28 and TRBJ2-7): DVKVTQSSRYLVKRTGEKVFLECVQDMDHENMFWYRQDPGLGLRLIYFSYDVKMKEKGDIPEGYSVSREKKERFSLILESASTNQTSMYLCASSAGPSYEQYFGPGTRLTVT.

This chain links TRBV2 with TRBJ2-2, with D perhaps matching TRBD1 (6 bases). This CDR3 has 15 residues. V was pared by 6 bases and J by 2 bases, with 13 bases between. Germline CDR1 reads SNHLY; CDR2 reads FYNNEI. CDR3 sequence: CASSRRTVNTGELFF. The CDR3 DNA follows: TGTGCCAGCAGCCGCCGGACAGTTAACACCGGGGAGCTGTTTTTT.

The chain is built from TRBV10-2 and TRBJ2-2, with 7 bases that match TRBD2. From germline, CDR1 is WSHSY and CDR2 SAAADI. V lost 2 bases, J lost 6 bases, and 9 bases stayed unmatched. The CDR3 is 16 amino acids. The CDR3 is CASSEGHVGRAGELFF. In DNA, the CDR3 is TGCGCCAGCAGTGAGGGTCACGTGGGGAGGGCCGGGGAGCTGTTTTTT.

The chain carries TRBV27 and TRBJ2-7, with D possibly TRBD2 on 6 matching bases. The CDR3 has 14 amino acids. CDR1 and CDR2 from the germline V gene are MNHEY and SMNVEV (reference sequence). Trimming removed 3 bases at V and 7 bases at J, with 16 bases between. CDR3 loop: CASSFSGDLTEQYF. The CDR3 region has the DNA TGTGCCAGCAGTTTTAGCGGAGATCTTACGGAGCAGTACTTC.

About this clone itself: Mismatch with germline at one junction end may stem from a read error. The V call is TRBV7-9, the J call TRBJ2-7; TRBD1 matches at 9 bases. CDR3 length: 14 amino acids. Germline V gives CDR1 SEHNR, CDR2 FQNEAQ (reference sequence). Here the CDR3 DNA reads TGTTCCAGCAGCTTAGGGGACAGGGACGACGAGCAGTACTTC. Translation: CSSSLGDRDDEQYF.

This sequence joins TRBV28 and TRBJ2-3, with D hard to call. The CDR3 consists of 13 residues. Germline loops: CDR1 MDHEN, CDR2 SYDVKM. V dropped 8 bases and J dropped 1 base, with 10 bases sitting between them. CDR3 nucleotide sequence: TGTGCCAGCCTGTCCGTCCGCACAGATACGCAGTATTTT. Translation: CASLSVRTDTQYF.

The chain combines TRBV10-3 with TRBJ1-2, with TRBD1 identical over 12 bases. CDR3 length: 14 residues. J lost 8 bases, V lost 6 bases, and 7 bases had no gene match. The germline V gene has CDR1 ENHRY and CDR2 SYGVKD. The CDR3 sequence is CAIRGDRGPEGYTF. For the CDR3, the DNA is TGTGCCATCAGGGGGGACAGGGGGCCCGAGGGCTACACCTTC.

The chain is built from TRBV7-9 and TRBJ1-5; weak D call: TRBD1 (6 bases). Trimming cost V 0 bases and J 2 bases, with 17 bases left between them. The CDR3 contains 18 residues. Germline CDR1 and CDR2: SEHNR and FQNEAQ (reference sequence). This chain's CDR3 is CASSLAALGRGRNQPQHF. CDR3 sequence (DNA): TGTGCCAGCAGCTTAGCGGCCCTAGGCAGGGGCCGCAATCAGCCCCAGCATTTT.

Worth noting for this clone: Other DNA sequences from this sample encode an identical CDR3 as well. The chain combines TRBV10-3 with TRBJ1-4, with D possibly being TRBD1 (5 bases). Trimming took off 2 bases at V and 7 bases at J, with 5 bases between the two ends. The CDR3 length is 12 residues. CDR1 is ENHRY and CDR2 is SYGVKD in the germline V gene. CDR3 bases: TGTGCCATCAGTGAGAGGGGTGAAAAACTGTTTTTT. Protein product: CAISERGEKLFF.

This chain joins TRBV19 and TRBJ2-2, with D maybe TRBD1 (5 bases). The CDR3 contains 14 residues. Trimming stripped 4 bases from V and 5 bases from J, with 11 bases between. CDR1 is LNHDA, CDR2 SQIVND, per germline (reference sequence). In DNA, the CDR3 is TGTGCCAGTAGTACATCAGGGATGACCGGGGAGCTGTTTTTT. Translating it yields CASSTSGMTGELFF.

This clone was seen more than once but under ten times. The chain couples TRBV6-5 to TRBJ1-4, with D perhaps TRBD1 (6 bases). There are 14 residues in the CDR3. V dropped 1 base and J dropped 8 bases, with 11 bases sitting between them. CDR1 and CDR2 from the germline V gene are MNHEY and SVGAGI. The DNA for the CDR3 is TGTGCCAGCAGTTACTTGGGGGCTGGAGAAAAACTGTTTTTT. This gives the protein CASSYLGAGEKLFF.

This clone was recorded once. The V and J genes are TRBV19 and TRBJ1-5, with D perhaps matching TRBD1 (6 bases). This CDR3 has 14 residues. Germline CDR1 is LNHDA and CDR2 is SQIVND (reference sequence). Trimming pared 5 bases from V and 3 bases from J, leaving 11 bases between. CDR3 in amino acids: CASSETGANQPQHF. The CDR3 DNA follows: TGTGCCAGTAGTGAGACAGGTGCCAATCAGCCCCAGCATTTT.

This clone was counted a single time. The rearrangement joins TRBV6-5 to TRBJ2-7; 12 positions match TRBD2. Germline V CDR1 and CDR2: MNHEY, SVGAGI. Losses at the gene ends were 8 bases for V and 3 bases for J; bases not matched to a gene: 8. CDR3 length equals 15 residues. In DNA form, the CDR3 reads TGTGCCAGCGGACCCACTAGCGGGGGGATCTACGAGCAGTACTTC. Translating gives CASGPTSGGIYEQYF.

The chain has TRBV6-6 and TRBJ1-2; 9 bases match TRBD1. With 4 bases clipped from V and 8 bases from J, the junction kept 8 bases outside the gene matches. In germline, CDR1 is MNHNY, CDR2 SVGAGI (reference sequence). The CDR3 length is 14 residues. The CDR3 nucleotides are TGTGCCAGCAGTTGGGACAGGGAAGCCCGAGGCTACACCTTC. Amino acids: CASSWDREARGYTF.

V usage is TRBV10-3 and J usage is TRBJ1-1; 8 bases agree with TRBD1. The CDR3 runs 13 residues. The germline gives CDR1 ENHRY, CDR2 SYGVKD. The V segment lost 11 bases and the J segment 3 bases; nucleotides outside the gene matches: 8. The CDR3 protein is CAATDREDTEAFF. The CDR3 DNA reads TGTGCCGCCACGGACAGGGAGGACACTGAAGCTTTCTTT.

J is TRBJ2-1 and V is TRBV12-5; D possibly corresponds to TRBD2 (6 bases). Germline V gene data show CDR1 as LGHNT and CDR2 as FRNRAP. The CDR3 consists of 13 residues. Trimming removed 6 bases from V and 5 bases from J, with 11 bases in between. CDR3 DNA sequence: TGTGCTAGTGGGCGGGACGCCAACAATGAGCAGTTCTTC. Amino acid sequence: CASGRDANNEQFF.

This clone was observed a single time. V usage is TRBV10-3 and J usage is TRBJ1-6; the match to TRBD1 covers 9 bases. The V segment lost 0 bases and the J segment 12 bases; nucleotides outside the gene matches: 6. This CDR3 has 15 residues. Germline CDR1 is ENHRY and CDR2 is SYGVKD. The CDR3: CAISESVGTGIPLHF. Here the CDR3 DNA reads TGTGCCATCAGTGAGTCGGTGGGGACAGGGATACCCCTCCACTTT.

This rearrangement joins TRBV7-8 to TRBJ2-1; 7 positions match TRBD2. The CDR3 spans 15 residues. Germline CDR1 and CDR2: SGHVS and FQNEAQ. J gave up 6 bases and V 3 bases, and 8 bases lay outside the gene matches. The chain's CDR3 is CASSFRASGGNEQFF. The CDR3 nucleotides read TGTGCCAGCAGCTTCAGAGCTAGCGGTGGCAATGAGCAGTTCTTC.

V usage is TRBV5-1 and J usage is TRBJ2-7; 9 positions agree with TRBD1. Germline trimming cut 5 bases from V and 3 bases from J; bases unmatched to any gene: 6. This CDR3 spans 14 amino acids. Germline CDR1 is SGHRS and CDR2 is YFSETQ. The CDR3 loop reads CASSPGTGNYEQYF. CDR3 nucleotide sequence: TGCGCCAGCAGTCCCGGGACAGGGAACTACGAGCAGTACTTC.

The V call is TRBV5-1, the J call TRBJ2-1, with TRBD2 matching 8 bases. Trimming at V came to 4 bases and at J to 9 bases, leaving 3 bases not matched to a gene. This CDR3 has 12 amino acids. CDR1 SGHRS and CDR2 YFSETQ come from the germline V gene. The CDR3 bases are TGCGCCAGCAGCCCCGGGGGGGTTGAGCAGTTCTTC. It specifies CASSPGGVEQFF.

This chain uses TRBV5-4 with TRBJ1-4, with a tentative D call TRBD1 (5 bases). The CDR3 runs to 15 residues. V lost 0 bases and J 4 bases, leaving 10 bases between the germline ends. CDR1 is SGHNT, CDR2 YYREEE, per germline (reference sequence). The CDR3: CASSLAGGFNEKLFF. The CDR3 bases are TGTGCCAGCAGCTTGGCCGGGGGATTTAATGAAAAACTGTTTTTT.

This clone turned up a few times. The chain couples TRBV19 to TRBJ2-6; 7 bases are a match to TRBD1. The CDR3 has 14 residues. Per germline, CDR1 LNHDA and CDR2 SQIVND (reference sequence). Trimming removed 2 bases from V and 15 bases from J; junction bases left unmatched: 10. The CDR3 loop is CASSIMRQGGGLTF. The CDR3 nucleotides are TGTGCCAGTAGTATAATGAGACAGGGCGGCGGCCTGACTTTC.